This T cell receptor (beta chain) was found in a study of blood T cells in healthy people across ages. This clonotype came up a few times. A second PCR of about 7 to 12 cycles used a sample-barcoded 5' primer and a J-beta primer mix. All samples gave at least 2.5 million CDR3-containing paired-end reads. TCRdb analysed the 5' RACE reads with MiXCR anew, one entry per CDR3 protein. Here the sample spans 800,000 or so distinct CDR3 sequences, about 25% being singletons. A further study also used this sample, focusing on T cells of mothers and their children. From that second work: A few healthy Caucasian mothers and their six children were the donors. Sample barcodes and 2-4 random nucleotides were added by the M1S primer of the second PCR. None of the identified T cell clones proved to be persistent microchimeric clones.

This sequence originates from a boy under 18 in good health. The sequencing input was blood.

The CDR3 DNA reads TGTGCCAGCAGCTTCCGAGGGGCAGGGGAGACCCAGTACTTC. As protein: CASSFRGAGETQYF. The rearrangement uses TRBV27 and TRBJ2-5; the D call may be TRBD1 or TRBD2 (5 bases each). Trimming removed 6 bases from V and 5 bases from J, with 16 bases in between. The CDR3 is 14 residues long. Germline-derived CDR1 and CDR2 are MNHEY and SMNVEV (reference sequence).